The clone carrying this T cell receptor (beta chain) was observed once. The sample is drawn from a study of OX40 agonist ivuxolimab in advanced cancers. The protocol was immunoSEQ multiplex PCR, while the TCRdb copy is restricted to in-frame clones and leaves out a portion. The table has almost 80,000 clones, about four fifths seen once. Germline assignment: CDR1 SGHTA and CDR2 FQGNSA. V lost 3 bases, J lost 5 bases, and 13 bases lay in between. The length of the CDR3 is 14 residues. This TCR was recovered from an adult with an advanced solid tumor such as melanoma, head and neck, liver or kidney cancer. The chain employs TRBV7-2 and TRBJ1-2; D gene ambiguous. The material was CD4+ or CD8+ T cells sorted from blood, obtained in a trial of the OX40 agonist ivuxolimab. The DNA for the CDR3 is TGTGCCAGCAGCTTCCGAGGTCCCCCTTATGGCTACACCTTC. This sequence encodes CASSFRGPPYGYTF.